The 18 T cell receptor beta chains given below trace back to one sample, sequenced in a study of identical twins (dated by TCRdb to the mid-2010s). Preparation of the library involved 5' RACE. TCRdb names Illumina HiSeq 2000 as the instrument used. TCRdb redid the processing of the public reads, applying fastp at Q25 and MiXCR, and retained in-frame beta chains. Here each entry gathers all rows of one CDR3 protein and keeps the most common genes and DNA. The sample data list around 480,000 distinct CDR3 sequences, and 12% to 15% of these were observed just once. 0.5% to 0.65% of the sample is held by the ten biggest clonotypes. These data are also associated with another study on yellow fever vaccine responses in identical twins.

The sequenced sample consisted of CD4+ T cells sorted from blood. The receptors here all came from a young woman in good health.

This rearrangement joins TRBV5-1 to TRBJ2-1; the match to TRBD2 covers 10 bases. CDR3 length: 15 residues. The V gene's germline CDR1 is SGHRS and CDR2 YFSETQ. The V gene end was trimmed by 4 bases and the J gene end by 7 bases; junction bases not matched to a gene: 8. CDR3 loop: CASSREAGGPNEQFF. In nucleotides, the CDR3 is TGCGCCAGCAGCAGAGAAGCGGGAGGGCCTAATGAGCAGTTCTTC.

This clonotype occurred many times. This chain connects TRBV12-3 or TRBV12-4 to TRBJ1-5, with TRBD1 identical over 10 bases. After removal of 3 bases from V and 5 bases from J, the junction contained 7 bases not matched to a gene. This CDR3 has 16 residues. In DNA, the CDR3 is TGTGCCAGCAGTTTTTGGGGACAGGGGAGGCATCAGCCCCAGCATTTT. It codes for CASSFWGQGRHQPQHF.

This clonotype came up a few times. CDR3 bases: TGTGCCAGTAGTAAGTCTGCCATCGGGGGTGAGCAGTTCTTC. It specifies CASSKSAIGGEQFF. The chain couples TRBV19 to TRBJ2-1; a weak D match, TRBD2 (6 bases). There are 14 residues in the CDR3. CDR1 is LNHDA, CDR2 SQIVND, per germline (reference sequence). With 4 bases removed from V and 9 bases from J, the gap between germline ends came to 16 bases.

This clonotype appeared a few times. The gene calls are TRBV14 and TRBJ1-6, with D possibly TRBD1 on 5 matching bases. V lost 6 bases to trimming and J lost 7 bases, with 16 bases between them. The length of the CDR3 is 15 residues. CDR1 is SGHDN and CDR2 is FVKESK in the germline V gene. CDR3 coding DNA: TGTGCCAGCAGTCATCGGGGACTGCTAAATTCACCCCTCCACTTT. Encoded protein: CASSHRGLLNSPLHF.

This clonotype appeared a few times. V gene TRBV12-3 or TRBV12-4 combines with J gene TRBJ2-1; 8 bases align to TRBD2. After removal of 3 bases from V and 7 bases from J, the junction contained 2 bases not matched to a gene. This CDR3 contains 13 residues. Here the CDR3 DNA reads TGTGCCAGCAGTTTTGGCGGGGGGAATGAGCAGTTCTTC. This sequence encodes CASSFGGGNEQFF.

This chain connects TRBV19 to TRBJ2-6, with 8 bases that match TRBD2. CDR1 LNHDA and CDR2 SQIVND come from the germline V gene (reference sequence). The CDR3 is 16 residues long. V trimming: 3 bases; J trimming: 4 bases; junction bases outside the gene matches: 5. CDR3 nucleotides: TGTGCCAGTAGTATCCGCGGGGGGCTCGGGGCCAACGTCCTGACTTTC. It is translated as CASSIRGGLGANVLTF.

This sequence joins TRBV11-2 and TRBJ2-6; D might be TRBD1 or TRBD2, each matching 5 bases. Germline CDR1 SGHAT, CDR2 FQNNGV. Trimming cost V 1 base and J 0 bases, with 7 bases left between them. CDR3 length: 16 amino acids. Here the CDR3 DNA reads TGTGCCAGCAGCTTAGGGGGGACCTCTGGGGCCAACGTCCTGACTTTC. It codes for CASSLGGTSGANVLTF. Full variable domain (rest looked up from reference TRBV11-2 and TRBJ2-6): EAGVAQSPRYKIIEKRQSVAFWCNPISGHATLYWYQQILGQGPKLLIQFQNNGVVDDSQLPKDRFSAERLKGVDSTLKIQPAKLEDSAVYLCASSLGGTSGANVLTFGAGSRLTVL.

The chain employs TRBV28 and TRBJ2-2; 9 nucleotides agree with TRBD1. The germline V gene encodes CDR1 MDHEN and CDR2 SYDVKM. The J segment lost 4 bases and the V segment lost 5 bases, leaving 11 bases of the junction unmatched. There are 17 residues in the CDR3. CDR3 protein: CASSTAGTGSLTGELFF. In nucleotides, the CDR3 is TGTGCCAGCAGTACGGCCGGGACAGGGAGTCTCACCGGGGAGCTGTTTTTT.

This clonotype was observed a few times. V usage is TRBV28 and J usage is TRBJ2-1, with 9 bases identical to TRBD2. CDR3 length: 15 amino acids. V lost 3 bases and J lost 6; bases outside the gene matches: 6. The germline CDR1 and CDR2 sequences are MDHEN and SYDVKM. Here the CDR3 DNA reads TGTGCCAGCAGTTTCCTAGCGGGAAGTGTCAATGAGCAGTTCTTC. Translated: CASSFLAGSVNEQFF.

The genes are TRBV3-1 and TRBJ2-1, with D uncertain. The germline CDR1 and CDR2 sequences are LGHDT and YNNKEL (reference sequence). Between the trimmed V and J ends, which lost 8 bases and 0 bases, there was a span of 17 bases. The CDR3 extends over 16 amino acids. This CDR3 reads CASAAERSSSYNEQFF. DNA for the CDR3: TGTGCCAGCGCCGCAGAACGGTCTAGCTCCTACAATGAGCAGTTCTTC.

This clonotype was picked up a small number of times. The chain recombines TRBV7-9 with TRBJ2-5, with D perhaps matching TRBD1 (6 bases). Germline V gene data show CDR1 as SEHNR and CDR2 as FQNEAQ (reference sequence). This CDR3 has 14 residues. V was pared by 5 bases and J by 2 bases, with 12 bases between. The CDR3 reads CASSERTVQETQYF. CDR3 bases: TGTGCCAGCAGCGAGAGGACAGTTCAAGAGACCCAGTACTTC. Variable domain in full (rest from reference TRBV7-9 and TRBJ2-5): DTGVSQNPRHKITKRGQNVTFRCDPISEHNRLYWYRQTLGQGPEFLTYFQNEAQLEKSRLLSDRFSAERPKGSFSTLEIQRTEQGDSAMYLCASSERTVQETQYFGPGTRLLVL.

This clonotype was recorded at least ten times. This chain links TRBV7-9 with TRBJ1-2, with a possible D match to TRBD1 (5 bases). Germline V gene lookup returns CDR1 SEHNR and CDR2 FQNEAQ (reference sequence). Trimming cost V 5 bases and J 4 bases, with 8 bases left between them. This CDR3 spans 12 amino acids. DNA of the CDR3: TGTGCCAGCAGCCCCGACAGCTATGGCTACACCTTC. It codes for CASSPDSYGYTF.

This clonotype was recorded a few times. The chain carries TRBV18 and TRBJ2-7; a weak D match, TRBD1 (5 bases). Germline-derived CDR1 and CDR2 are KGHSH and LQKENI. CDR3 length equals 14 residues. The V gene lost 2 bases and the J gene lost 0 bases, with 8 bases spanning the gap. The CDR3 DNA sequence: TGTGCCAGCTCACCAAGGACACTCTCCTACGAGCAGTACTTC. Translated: CASSPRTLSYEQYF. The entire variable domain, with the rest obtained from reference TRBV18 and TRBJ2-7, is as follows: NAGVMQNPRHLVRRRGQEARLRCSPMKGHSHVYWYRQLPEEGLKFMVYLQKENIIDESGMPKERFSAEFPKEGPSILRIQQVVRGDSAAYFCASSPRTLSYEQYFGPGTRLTVT.

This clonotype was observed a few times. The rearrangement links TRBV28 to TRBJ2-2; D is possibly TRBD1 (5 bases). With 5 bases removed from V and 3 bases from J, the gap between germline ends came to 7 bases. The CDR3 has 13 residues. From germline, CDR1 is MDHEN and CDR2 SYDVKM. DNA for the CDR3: TGTGCCAGCAGTAAACAGGACACCGGGGAGCTGTTTTTT. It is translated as CASSKQDTGELFF.

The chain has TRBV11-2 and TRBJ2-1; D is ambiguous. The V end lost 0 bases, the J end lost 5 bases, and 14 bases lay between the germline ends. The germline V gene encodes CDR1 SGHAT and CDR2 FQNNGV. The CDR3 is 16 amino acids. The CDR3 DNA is TGTGCCAGCAGCTTAGATCGGAAAGCTCGGGACAATGAGCAGTTCTTC. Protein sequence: CASSLDRKARDNEQFF.

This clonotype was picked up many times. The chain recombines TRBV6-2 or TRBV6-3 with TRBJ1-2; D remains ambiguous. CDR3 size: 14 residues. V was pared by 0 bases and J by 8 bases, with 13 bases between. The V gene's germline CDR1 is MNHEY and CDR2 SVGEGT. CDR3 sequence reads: CASSYSKMREGYTF. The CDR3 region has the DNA TGTGCCAGCAGTTACTCGAAAATGCGGGAGGGCTACACCTTC.

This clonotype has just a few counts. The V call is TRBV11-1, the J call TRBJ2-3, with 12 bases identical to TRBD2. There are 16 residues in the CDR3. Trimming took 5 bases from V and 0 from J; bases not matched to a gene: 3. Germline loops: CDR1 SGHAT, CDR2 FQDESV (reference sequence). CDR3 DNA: TGTGCCAGCAGCCTGACTAGCGGGAGAAGCACAGATACGCAGTATTTT. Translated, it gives CASSLTSGRSTDTQYF.

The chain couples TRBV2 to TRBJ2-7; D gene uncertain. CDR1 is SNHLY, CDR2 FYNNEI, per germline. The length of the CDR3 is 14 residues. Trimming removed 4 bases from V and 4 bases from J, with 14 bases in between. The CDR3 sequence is CASSGQAGVYEQYF. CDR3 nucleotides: TGTGCCAGCAGTGGTCAAGCAGGAGTTTACGAGCAGTACTTC.